The 6 T cell receptor beta chains in this list originate from one sample, sequenced in a study of PD-1 blockade in classical Hodgkin lymphoma. Each and every patient relapsed after autologous stem cell transplantation, and patients got differing brentuximab vedotin exposure. Magnetic negative selection purified CD4+ T cells from thawed PBMCs. Some clones are missing from TCRdb's copy, which holds only in-frame ones; the method was immunoSEQ multiplex PCR. The repertoire has 6,000 to 9,500 clones, about 74% of them found once; the top ten carry 6.5% to 7.5%. This specimen was CD4+ T cells from blood, taken at baseline. The receptors stem from a human donor with classical Hodgkin lymphoma.

This clone was seen just once. Other DNA sequences in this specimen translate into the identical CDR3. The DNA of the CDR3 is TGCGCCAGCAGCCTTCCACCGGGGGCTAGCGGACAAGAGACCCAGTACTTC. This encodes CASSLPPGASGQETQYF. The chain couples TRBV5-1 to TRBJ2-5; tentative D call: TRBD2 (7 bases). Germline assignment: CDR1 SGHRS and CDR2 YFSETQ. V was clipped by 4 bases and J by 2 bases, with 21 bases between them. CDR3 length: 17 amino acids.

The gene calls are TRBV5-6 and TRBJ1-5, with TRBD1 matching over 7 bases. The CDR3 contains 14 residues. The germline V gene has CDR1 SGHDT and CDR2 YYEEEE. Germline trimming cut 1 base from V and 2 bases from J; bases unmatched to any gene: 0. CDR3 nucleotide sequence: TGTGCCAGCAGCTTGACAGGGGGCAATCAGCCCCAGCATTTT. It yields the protein CASSLTGGNQPQHF.

The CDR3 nucleotides are TGTGCCAGCAGCTTTAGGGGAGATTACTACGAGCAGTACTTC. It encodes CASSFRGDYYEQYF. This rearrangement joins TRBV11-3 to TRBJ2-7; D tentatively reads TRBD1 or TRBD2 (5 bases each). Germline assignment: CDR1 SGHNT and CDR2 YENEEA. The CDR3 sequence is 14 residues long. Trimming removed 3 bases at V and 3 bases at J, with 12 bases between. Looking up the rest from reference TRBV11-3 and TRBJ2-7 gives the full variable domain: EAGVVQSPRYKIIEKKQPVAFWCNPISGHNTLYWYLQNLGQGPELLIRYENEEAVDDSQLPKDRFSAERLKGVDSTLKIQPAELGDSAVYLCASSFRGDYYEQYFGPGTRLTVT.

In its sample, this clone was seen once. DNA for the CDR3: TGTGCCAGCATACCTACTAGCGGGGTAATAGTTGAGCAGTTCTTC. Its protein product is CASIPTSGVIVEQFF. The chain is built from TRBV27 and TRBJ2-1; 10 positions match TRBD2. The CDR3 consists of 15 residues. The germline V gene encodes CDR1 MNHEY and CDR2 SMNVEV (reference sequence). Losses at the gene ends were 7 bases for V and 9 bases for J; bases not matched to a gene: 12.

This rearrangement joins TRBV6-1 to TRBJ1-5, with a possible D match to TRBD1 (6 bases). The CDR3 sequence is 14 residues long. Trimming took off 7 bases at V and 9 bases at J, with 19 bases between the two ends. Germline lookup yields CDR1 MNHNS and CDR2 SASEGT. This chain's CDR3 is CASNPQGKVMPQHF. As DNA, the CDR3 is TGTGCCAGCAATCCACAGGGTAAGGTTATGCCCCAGCATTTT.

This chain links TRBV19 with TRBJ1-6, with D uncertain. Germline-derived CDR1 and CDR2 are LNHDA and SQIVND (reference sequence). Trimming took 5 bases from V and 5 from J, leaving 7 bases between them. The CDR3 runs to 13 residues. CDR3 region: CASSGRNNSPLHF. The CDR3 region has the DNA TGTGCCAGTAGTGGACGGAATAATTCACCCCTCCACTTT.